This TCR beta chain was sequenced in a study of blood T cell repertoires in COVID-19. About the research overall: Samples of COVID-19 (acute and convalescent) were obtained from the United States, Italy and Spain. T cells, B-cell-depleted T cells, or PBMCs supplied cDNA or gDNA.

In the original analysis: Cell counts per sample came from amplifying reference gene primers. This table comes from immunoSEQ multiplex PCR, and its TCRdb copy is limited to in-frame clones, with some not included. V and J calls and clone size follow that table, whereas D and trimming were derived from the DNA. The table has roughly 230,000 clones, 82% seen once; the top ten hold 3% to 4%. The CDR3 is made up of 16 amino acids. From germline, CDR1 is LNHDA and CDR2 SQIVND (reference sequence). V lost 4 bases, J lost 7 bases, and 15 bases stayed unmatched. This sequence was found in a woman older than 75 with acute or convalescent COVID-19. The chain recombines TRBV19 with TRBJ1-1; 7 positions match TRBD1. The sample consisted of peripheral blood. CDR3 in amino acids: CASSTDRQGGFGEAFF. The CDR3 DNA sequence: TGTGCCAGTAGTACAGATCGACAGGGTGGGTTTGGTGAAGCTTTCTTT.